The sequence of this T cell receptor (beta chain) was determined in a study of cytomegalovirus exposure and HLA in healthy donors. Study-level background: Early release data held tens of millions of unique TCRs from HLA-typed donors.

The length of the CDR3 is 16 residues. Germline V gene data show CDR1 as SGDLS and CDR2 as YYNGEE. Germline trimming cut 0 bases from V and 6 bases from J; bases unmatched to any gene: 7. 60 Vbeta and 13 Jbeta primers were used in PCR. Repertoires were generated with immunoSEQ multiplex PCR, while TCRdb's copy carries only in-frame clones and drops some. The data hold some 110,000 clones, with around 70% observed a single time. The chain uses TRBV9 and TRBJ2-2, with 8 bases identical to TRBD2. Input material: PBMCs. This sequence originates from a young man in good health and CMV-seropositive. The CDR3 sequence: CASSVVSAGVAGELFF. Written as DNA, the CDR3 is TGTGCCAGCAGCGTAGTGTCAGCGGGGGTGGCCGGGGAGCTGTTTTTT.